This T cell receptor (beta chain) appears in the sequencing data of a study of tumor-infiltrating lymphocytes in oesophageal squamous cell carcinoma. TCRdb processed the PCR reads anew with MiXCR; each CDR3 protein has one entry. The sample records about 17,000 distinct CDR3 sequences, approximately 47% being singletons. Trimming took off 4 bases at V and 2 bases at J, with 12 bases between the two ends. The CDR3 length is 15 residues. Germline values: CDR1 SGHTA, CDR2 FQGTGA. This clonotype rates as medium-sized. The rearrangement uses TRBV7-3 and TRBJ2-1, with D perhaps matching TRBD1 or TRBD2 (6 bases each). Input material: normal esophageal tissue next to the tumor. This clonotype originated in a female donor with esophageal squamous cell carcinoma. CDR3 DNA sequence: TGTGCCAGCAGCTATAAAGGGGGGACCTACAATGAGCAGTTCTTC. It codes for CASSYKGGTYNEQFF.